The 18 T cell receptor beta chains listed next were all sequenced from one sample in a study of OX40 agonist ivuxolimab in advanced cancers. This table comes from immunoSEQ multiplex PCR, and its TCRdb copy is limited to in-frame clones, with some not included. The sample gives around 72,000 clones, 70% to 90% of which show up once; around 8.3% is in the top ten. Sequencing used CD4+ or CD8+ T cells sorted from blood, obtained in a trial of the OX40 agonist ivuxolimab. Receptor source: an adult with an advanced solid tumor such as melanoma, head and neck, liver or kidney cancer.

The rearrangement uses TRBV7-2 and TRBJ2-3; 8 bases map to TRBD2. Per the germline V gene, CDR1 is SGHTA and CDR2 is FQGNSA. This CDR3 comprises 18 residues. Trimming at V came to 5 bases and at J to 4 bases, leaving 17 bases not matched to a gene. The CDR3 DNA follows: TGTGCCAGCAGCCGAGGATATAGGGGACTAGGCGGCGCAGATACGCAGTATTTT. Its protein product is CASSRGYRGLGGADTQYF.

In this sample, this clone turned up once. The V call is TRBV19, the J call TRBJ2-3; the D gene is possibly TRBD2 (5 bases). Trimming left V 3 bases short and J 3 bases short, with 7 bases between. This CDR3 is built from 13 residues. In germline, CDR1 is LNHDA, CDR2 SQIVND (reference sequence). The CDR3 DNA sequence: TGTGCCAGTAGTATTAGAGGGACAGATACGCAGTATTTT. It encodes CASSIRGTDTQYF.

At least ten counts were recorded for this clone. The same CDR3 can be traced to other DNA sequences in this sample. The chain recombines TRBV15 with TRBJ2-7, with a tentative D call TRBD2 (6 bases). The CDR3 contains 12 residues. Germline values: CDR1 LNHNV, CDR2 YYDKDF (reference sequence). V was clipped by 6 bases and J by 3 bases, with 9 bases between them. CDR3 sequence reads: CATSKGLYEQYF. The CDR3 region has the DNA TGTGCCACCAGTAAGGGACTCTACGAGCAGTACTTC.

The chain links TRBV2 to TRBJ1-5; TRBD1 matches at 9 bases. The CDR3 is made up of 13 amino acids. CDR1 is SNHLY, CDR2 FYNNEI, per germline. J was trimmed by 5 bases and V by 5 bases; bases with no gene match: 1. CDR3 in amino acids: CASSRTGDQPQHF. Written as DNA, the CDR3 is TGTGCCAGCAGTAGGACAGGGGATCAGCCCCAGCATTTT.

The chain has TRBV19 and TRBJ1-6, with TRBD1 matching 7 bases. CDR1 LNHDA and CDR2 SQIVND come from the germline V gene (reference sequence). The CDR3 covers 16 residues. The V segment lost 8 bases and the J segment 6 bases; nucleotides outside the gene matches: 13. CDR3 bases: TGTGCCAGTGGGACGCTCAGACAGGGAGGTAATTCACCCCTCCACTTT. Protein: CASGTLRQGGNSPLHF. The whole variable domain, filled in from reference TRBV19 and TRBJ1-6, reads DGGITQSPKYLFRKEGQNVTLSCEQNLNHDAMYWYRQDPGQGLRLIYYSQIVNDFQKGDIAEGYSVSREKKESFPLTVTSAQKNPTAFYLCASGTLRQGGNSPLHFGNGTRLTVT.

This chain links TRBV7-9 with TRBJ2-7, with unresolved D. Germline CDR1 and CDR2: SEHNR and FQNEAQ (reference sequence). The V end lost 1 base, the J end lost 7 bases, and 8 bases lay between the germline ends. The CDR3 is 12 residues long. Here the CDR3 DNA reads TGTGCCAGCAGCTTAGGAAGGATAGAGCAGTACTTC. Amino acid sequence: CASSLGRIEQYF.

J is TRBJ1-1 and V is TRBV7-3, with TRBD1 matching 10 bases. The CDR3 is 15 residues long. The junction had 5 bases not matched to a gene; V was cut back by 3 bases and J by 4 bases. CDR1 and CDR2 (germline): SGHTA, FQGTGA. The CDR3 nucleotides are TGTGCCAGCAGCTTTCAATGGACAGGGGGCACTGAAGCTTTCTTT. It specifies CASSFQWTGGTEAFF.

The chain combines TRBV11-3 with TRBJ2-4; no reliable D call. The germline V and J ends were trimmed by 1 base and 7 bases, with 8 bases remaining between them. The germline CDR1 and CDR2 sequences are SGHNT and YENEEA. The CDR3 length is 13 residues. CDR3 protein: CASSLGGDNIQYF. Here the CDR3 DNA reads TGTGCCAGCAGCTTAGGTGGAGACAACATTCAGTACTTC.

The CDR3 DNA reads TGTGCCAGCAGCCGGGGACAGATTGAAGCTTTCTTT. This sequence encodes CASSRGQIEAFF. This sequence joins TRBV7-9 and TRBJ1-1; 7 nucleotides line up with TRBD1. V shed 5 bases, J shed 7 bases, and the junction held 4 bases outside the gene matches. Germline V gene lookup returns CDR1 SEHNR and CDR2 FQNEAQ (reference sequence). CDR3 length: 12 residues.

The genes are TRBV19 and TRBJ2-3, with a tentative D call TRBD1 (5 bases). From germline, CDR1 is LNHDA and CDR2 SQIVND (reference sequence). Trimming took 6 bases from V and 1 from J, leaving 11 bases between them. This CDR3 is built from 14 residues. The CDR3 protein is CASRGLGGTDTQYF. In DNA, the CDR3 is TGTGCCAGTAGGGGTCTAGGGGGCACAGATACGCAGTATTTT.

The chain uses TRBV5-6 and TRBJ1-2; weak D call: TRBD1 (6 bases). Trimming removed 3 bases at V and 8 bases at J, with 17 bases between. In germline, CDR1 is SGHDT, CDR2 YYEEEE. The CDR3 is 14 amino acids. In DNA, the CDR3 is TGTGCCAGCAGCTGGGGGACAACGGAGCGCGGCTACACCTTC. This encodes CASSWGTTERGYTF.

The chain is built from TRBV4-3 and TRBJ1-4; 8 nucleotides align to TRBD1. Germline loops: CDR1 LGHNA, CDR2 YSLEER. This CDR3 spans 17 amino acids. Losses at the gene ends were 0 bases for V and 7 bases for J; bases not matched to a gene: 10. The CDR3 loop reads CASSQDSGGGGFEKLFF. CDR3 DNA: TGCGCCAGCAGCCAAGATTCAGGGGGCGGAGGTTTTGAAAAACTGTTTTTT.

V gene TRBV7-8 combines with J gene TRBJ1-2; D is undetermined. Germline V lookup: CDR1 SGHVS, CDR2 FQNEAQ. There are 14 residues in the CDR3. The V end lost 2 bases, the J end lost 2 bases, and 9 bases lay between the germline ends. For the CDR3, the DNA is TGTGCCAGCAGCTTATATGAGGAGAACTATGGCTACACCTTC. As protein: CASSLYEENYGYTF.

This clone has only one observation. The chain is built from TRBV5-4 and TRBJ2-6; 8 bases map to TRBD1. The junction had 6 bases not matched to a gene; V was cut back by 1 base and J by 3 bases. CDR1 is SGHNT, CDR2 YYREEE, per germline (reference sequence). This CDR3 has 17 amino acids. The CDR3 DNA reads as TGTGCCAGCAGCTTGAGCCAGGGGGCTTATGGGGCCAACGTCCTGACTTTC. This codes for CASSLSQGAYGANVLTF.

This chain uses TRBV23-1 with TRBJ1-5; maybe TRBD1 (6 bases). TRBV23-1 is an open reading frame, and its role is uncertain. This CDR3 is built from 13 residues. The V gene lost 6 bases and the J gene lost 7 bases, with 13 bases spanning the gap. The CDR3 spells CASSRGSRQPQHF. The CDR3 region has the DNA TGCGCCAGCAGCAGGGGTTCGAGACAGCCCCAGCATTTT.

V is TRBV7-2 and J is TRBJ1-6; possibly TRBD1 for D (6 bases). The V end lost 3 bases, the J end lost 2 bases, and 14 bases lay between the germline ends. The germline V gene encodes CDR1 SGHTA and CDR2 FQGNSA. This CDR3 spans 17 amino acids. CDR3 bases: TGTGCCAGCAGCTTCCTCCCGAGACAGGCCTATAATTCACCCCTCCACTTT. Its translation is CASSFLPRQAYNSPLHF.

The chain combines TRBV7-6 with TRBJ1-6; D uncertain. This CDR3 region has 15 residues. V was pared by 3 bases and J by 7 bases, with 13 bases between. Germline V gene sequence: CDR1 SGHVS, CDR2 FNYEAQ. The CDR3 DNA is TGTGCCAGCAGCTTGGAGTTGCAGCCGAATTCACCCCTCCACTTT. Protein product: CASSLELQPNSPLHF.

The J gene is TRBJ1-5, the V gene TRBV19, with 8 nucleotides matching TRBD1. Per the germline V gene, CDR1 is LNHDA and CDR2 is SQIVND (reference sequence). CDR3 length equals 16 residues. V dropped 7 bases and J dropped 1; count of bases not matched to a gene: 9. Written as DNA, the CDR3 is TGTGCCAGTATCGGACAGGGCGAGGGGAGCAATCAGCCCCAGCATTTT. This gives the protein CASIGQGEGSNQPQHF.